This T cell receptor (beta chain) came from a study of CD8+ T cells in alopecia areata. Overall study context: Tofacitinib lasted 6 to 18 months, then 6 months off drug.

V gave up 4 bases and J gave up 2 bases, with 9 bases separating them. The CDR3 is 12 amino acids. Germline loops: CDR1 SQVTM, CDR2 ANQGSEA. Treatment: oral pan-JAK inhibitor, 5-10 mg twice daily. RNA was isolated and reverse transcribed to cDNA, the sequencing template. Assay used: immunoSEQ multiplex PCR; TCRdb lists only in-frame clones, some missing. The sample holds approximately 110,000 clones, roughly 50% seen once. Remarks on this clone: The antigen remains undetermined.

Whole-study findings and limits: TCRs were shared less clearly across patients than in mice, possibly for HLA-related reasons. Elevated clonality characterized lesional scalp relative to normal scalp, particularly in alopecia totalis/universalis.

The sequence was collected from a human donor with alopecia areata. This rearrangement joins TRBV29-1 to TRBJ2-7; D is uncertain. Sequencing used CD8+ T cells sorted from blood, obtained at week 24, from a patient treated with tofacitinib. This CDR3 is CSVAGIAYEQYF. The CDR3 DNA reads TGCAGCGTTGCAGGAATCGCCTACGAGCAGTACTTC.